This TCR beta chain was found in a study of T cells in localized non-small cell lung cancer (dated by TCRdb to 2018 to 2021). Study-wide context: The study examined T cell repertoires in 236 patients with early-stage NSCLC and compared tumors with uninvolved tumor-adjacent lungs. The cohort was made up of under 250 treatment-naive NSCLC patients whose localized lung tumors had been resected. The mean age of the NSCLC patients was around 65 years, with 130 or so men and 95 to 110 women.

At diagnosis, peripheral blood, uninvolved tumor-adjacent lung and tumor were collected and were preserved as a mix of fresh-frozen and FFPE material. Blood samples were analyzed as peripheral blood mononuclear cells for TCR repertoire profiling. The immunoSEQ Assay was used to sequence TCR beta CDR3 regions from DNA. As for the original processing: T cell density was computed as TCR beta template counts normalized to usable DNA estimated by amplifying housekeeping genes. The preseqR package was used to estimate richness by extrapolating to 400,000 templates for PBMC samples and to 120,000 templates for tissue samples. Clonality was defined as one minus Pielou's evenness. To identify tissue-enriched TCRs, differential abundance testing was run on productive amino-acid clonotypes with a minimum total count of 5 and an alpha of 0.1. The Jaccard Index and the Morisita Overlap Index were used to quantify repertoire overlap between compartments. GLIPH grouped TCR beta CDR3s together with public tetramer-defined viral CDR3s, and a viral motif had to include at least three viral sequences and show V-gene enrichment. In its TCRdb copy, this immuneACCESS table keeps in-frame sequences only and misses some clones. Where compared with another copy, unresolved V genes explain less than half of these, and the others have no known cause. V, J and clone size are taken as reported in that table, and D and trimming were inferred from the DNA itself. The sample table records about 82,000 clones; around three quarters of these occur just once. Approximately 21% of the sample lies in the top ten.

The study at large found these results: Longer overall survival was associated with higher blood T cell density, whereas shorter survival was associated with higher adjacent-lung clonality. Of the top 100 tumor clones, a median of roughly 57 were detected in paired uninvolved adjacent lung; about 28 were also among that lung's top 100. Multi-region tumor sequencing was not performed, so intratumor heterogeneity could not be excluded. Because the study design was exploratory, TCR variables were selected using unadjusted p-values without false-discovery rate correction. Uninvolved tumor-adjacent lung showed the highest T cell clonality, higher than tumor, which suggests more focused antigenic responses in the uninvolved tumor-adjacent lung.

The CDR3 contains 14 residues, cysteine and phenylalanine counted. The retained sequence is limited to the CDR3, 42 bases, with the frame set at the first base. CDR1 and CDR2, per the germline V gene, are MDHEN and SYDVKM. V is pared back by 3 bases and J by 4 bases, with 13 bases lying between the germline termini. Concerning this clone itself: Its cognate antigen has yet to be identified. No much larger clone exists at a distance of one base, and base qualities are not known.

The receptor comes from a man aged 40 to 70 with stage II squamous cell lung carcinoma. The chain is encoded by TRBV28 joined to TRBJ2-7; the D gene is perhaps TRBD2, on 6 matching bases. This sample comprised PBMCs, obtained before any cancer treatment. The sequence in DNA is TGTGCCAGCAGTTTTGTCTCAGGGAGGTACGAGCAGTACTTC. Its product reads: CASSFVSGRYEQYF.